This T cell receptor beta chain stems from a study of cytomegalovirus exposure and HLA in healthy donors. Broader study findings: In a later analysis, HLA-associated beta chains showed higher expansion and lower generation probabilities than comparable chains.

The J segment lost 4 bases and the V segment lost 4 bases, leaving 2 bases of the junction unmatched. CDR3 length equals 14 residues. Germline V gene lookup returns CDR1 MNHNS and CDR2 SASEGT. The PCR contained 60 Vbeta and 13 Jbeta primers. Sequenced by immunoSEQ multiplex PCR; TCRdb stores in-frame clones only, minus some. The data hold about 98,000 clones, with around 86% observed a single time. Details on this clone: No antigen is known for it.

Sequencing used PBMCs. This receptor was identified in a female donor in good health and CMV-seropositive. The V call is TRBV6-1, the J call TRBJ2-2, with 8 bases lining up with TRBD1. The CDR3 coding sequence is TGTGCCAGCAGTGGACAGGGGTTCACCGGGGAGCTGTTTTTT. Its translation is CASSGQGFTGELFF.